This T cell receptor (beta chain) was sequenced in a study of blood T cell repertoires in COVID-19. About the research overall: There were acute and convalescent COVID-19 samples, and they came from the United States, Italy and Spain. T cells, B-cell-depleted T cells, or PBMCs supplied cDNA or gDNA.

This clone was picked up one time. In the original analysis: Quantification of nucleated cells was approximated via reference gene primer amplification. The assay was immunoSEQ multiplex PCR, and TCRdb's table has in-frame clones only and misses some. V and J calls and clone size are as listed in that table; D and trimming were resolved from the DNA. The sample contains 150,000 to 200,000 clones, 88% of which appear only once. Losses at the gene ends were 4 bases for V and 8 bases for J; bases not matched to a gene: 10. The germline V gene has CDR1 SQVTM and CDR2 ANQGSEA. The CDR3 contains 14 residues.

V gene TRBV29-1 combines with J gene TRBJ2-1, with TRBD1 matching over 8 bases. The sequence was obtained from a man aged 55 to 70 with acute or convalescent COVID-19. The sample taken for sequencing was peripheral blood. DNA of the CDR3: TGCAGCGTTGGAATACAGGGGGGTCGGGATGAGCAGTTCTTC. It encodes CSVGIQGGRDEQFF.